One and the same sample provided the 21 T cell receptor beta chains below, sequenced in a study of T-cell memory formation after mild COVID-19. TCRdb ran MiXCR on the 5' RACE reads and lists one entry per CDR3 protein. This table holds about 110,000 distinct CDR3 sequences, roughly a sixth found once. Material: PBMCs or a T cell subset sorted from them (not recorded which). All receptors derive from a man between 18 and 35 years old who had mild COVID-19 (a few samples of this study predate the infection). Cell type and time point are not known.

This clonotype was recorded a few times. The chain uses TRBV6-5 and TRBJ1-5; D unclear. With 5 bases removed from V and 7 bases from J, the gap between germline ends came to 21 bases. This CDR3 is 16 amino acids long. Germline values: CDR1 MNHEY, CDR2 SVGAGI. The CDR3 DNA sequence: TGTGCCAGCAGTCGACGGGAGGAGGCTCTGGAGCAGCCCCAGCATTTT. Protein: CASSRREEALEQPQHF.

The chain carries TRBV5-5 and TRBJ2-1, with 11 bases fitting TRBD2. This CDR3 is 17 amino acids long. The V and J ends lost 3 bases and 4 bases, in that order; junction bases with no gene match: 9. The germline gives CDR1 SGHKS, CDR2 YYEKEE (reference sequence). This CDR3 is CASSSQPGLAVYNEQFF. CDR3 coding DNA: TGTGCCAGCAGCTCGCAGCCGGGACTAGCGGTATACAATGAGCAGTTCTTC.

J is TRBJ2-3 and V is TRBV7-9, with D unresolved. CDR1 SEHNR and CDR2 FQNEAQ come from the germline V gene (reference sequence). The CDR3 sequence is 13 residues long. Deletions cut 5 bases from V and 6 bases from J, with 12 bases between. CDR3 loop: CASSALGPDTQYF. CDR3 in DNA: TGTGCCAGCAGCGCCCTCGGCCCGGATACGCAGTATTTT.

This chain connects TRBV4-1 to TRBJ2-3; 7 bases are shared with TRBD1. The length of the CDR3 is 14 residues. Germline CDR1 is MGHRA and CDR2 is YSYEKL. V was pared by 3 bases and J by 4 bases, with 4 bases of the junction left unmatched. CDR3 residues: CASSQNRGPDTQYF. DNA for the CDR3: TGCGCCAGCAGCCAGAACAGGGGCCCAGATACGCAGTATTTT.

The sample holds a few counts of this clonotype. The gene calls are TRBV7-9 and TRBJ2-3; 7 bases fit TRBD2. Germline assignment: CDR1 SEHNR and CDR2 FQNEAQ (reference sequence). The CDR3 extends over 15 amino acids. V gave up 7 bases and J gave up 7 bases; unmatched junction bases: 14. The CDR3 here is CASIQRGFGLNTQYF. CDR3 bases: TGTGCCAGCATCCAGCGGGGATTCGGCCTGAATACGCAGTATTTT.

This rearrangement joins TRBV27 to TRBJ2-2; TRBD2 aligns across 7 bases. The CDR3 covers 15 residues. The V segment lost 2 bases and the J segment 4 bases; nucleotides outside the gene matches: 4. In germline, CDR1 is MNHEY, CDR2 SMNVEV (reference sequence). The chain's CDR3 is CASSLGGDVTGELFF. Here the CDR3 DNA reads TGTGCCAGCAGTTTAGGGGGGGACGTCACCGGGGAGCTGTTTTTT.

V gene TRBV3-1 combines with J gene TRBJ2-7; possibly TRBD2 for D (6 bases). V dropped 0 bases and J dropped 2 bases, with 11 bases sitting between them. CDR1 and CDR2 (germline): LGHDT, YNNKEL (reference sequence). The CDR3 totals 15 residues. The CDR3 here is CASSQEGGRTYEQYF. CDR3 sequence (DNA): TGTGCCAGCAGCCAAGAAGGAGGGAGAACCTACGAGCAGTACTTC.

The chain combines TRBV21-1 with TRBJ2-7. TRBV21-1 is noted as a pseudogene. The CDR3 has 12 amino acids. This CDR3 reads CASSTRVGEQYV. CDR3 DNA sequence: TGTGCCAGCAGCACGCGAGTAGGCGAGCAGTACGTC.

The gene calls are TRBV20-1 and TRBJ2-1, with D tentatively TRBD1 or TRBD2 (5 bases each). Germline CDR1 is DFQATT and CDR2 is SNEGSKA (reference sequence). V lost 8 bases and J lost 2, with 13 bases in between. The CDR3 is made up of 13 amino acids. The CDR3 reads CSPRWDPYNEQFF. The CDR3 nucleotides read TGCAGTCCTCGGTGGGACCCCTACAATGAGCAGTTCTTC.

The chain links TRBV6-1 to TRBJ2-2, with 7 nucleotides matching TRBD2. CDR1 is MNHNS and CDR2 is SASEGT in the germline V gene. This CDR3 spans 15 amino acids. J lost 0 bases, V lost 7 bases, and 5 bases had no gene match. CDR3 in DNA: TGTGCCAGCACCTGGGACTACGCGAACACCGGGGAGCTGTTTTTT. Amino acid sequence: CASTWDYANTGELFF.

The chain uses TRBV7-2 and TRBJ1-1; D possibly corresponds to TRBD1 (6 bases). The CDR3 spans 15 residues. The V and J ends lost 5 bases and 11 bases respectively, with 24 bases between them. Germline loops: CDR1 SGHTA, CDR2 FQGNSA. Written as DNA, the CDR3 is TGTGCCAGCAGCCCCCTAGTGGCATTACAGGGCATGGCTTTCTTT. This gives the protein CASSPLVALQGMAFF.

This clonotype was observed a handful of times. The chain recombines TRBV5-5 with TRBJ2-5; D remains ambiguous. Germline values: CDR1 SGHKS, CDR2 YYEKEE (reference sequence). The CDR3 length is 13 residues. Trimming stripped 2 bases from V and 3 bases from J, with 8 bases between. Written as DNA, the CDR3 is TGTGCCAGCAGCTTCTCCGAAGAAGAGACCCAGTACTTC. Encoded protein: CASSFSEEETQYF.

At least ten counts were recorded for this clonotype. This chain connects TRBV28 to TRBJ2-7, with D uncertain. Germline values: CDR1 MDHEN, CDR2 SYDVKM. Trimming cost V 7 bases and J 2 bases, with 15 bases left between them. CDR3 length equals 14 residues. Here the CDR3 reads CASTHADTPYEQYV. The CDR3 nucleotides are TGTGCCAGCACCCACGCAGATACTCCCTACGAGCAGTACGTC.

Here the CDR3 reads CSGAKGARTDTQYF. The CDR3 DNA sequence: TGCAGTGGGGCCAAGGGGGCGCGCACAGATACGCAGTATTTT. This chain joins TRBV20-1 and TRBJ2-3, with 7 nucleotides matching TRBD1. Germline CDR1 reads DFQATT; CDR2 reads SNEGSKA (reference sequence). CDR3 length: 14 amino acids. Trimming cost V 7 bases and J 1 base; bases outside gene matches: 8.

Here the CDR3 DNA reads TGTGCCAGCAGCTATGCGACTAACACTGAAGCTTTCTTT. Translating gives CASSYATNTEAFF. The chain couples TRBV6-6 to TRBJ1-1; D call uncertain. This CDR3 region has 13 residues. Between the trimmed V and J ends, which lost 6 bases and 2 bases, there was a span of 10 bases. The V gene's germline CDR1 is MNHNY and CDR2 SVGAGI (reference sequence).

This clonotype was seen a few times. The rearrangement uses TRBV4-1 and TRBJ1-2; D not certain. Germline V gene sequence: CDR1 MGHRA, CDR2 YSYEKL. The V gene lost 0 bases and the J gene lost 8 bases, with 13 bases spanning the gap. This CDR3 is built from 14 residues. CDR3 loop: CASSQDPGPKGYTF. DNA for the CDR3: TGCGCCAGCAGCCAAGATCCAGGTCCTAAGGGCTACACCTTC.

The chain combines TRBV6-2 or TRBV6-3 with TRBJ1-1; D is unresolved. The CDR3 extends over 14 amino acids. V was shortened by 7 bases and J by 4 bases, with 16 bases between the two germline ends. From germline, CDR1 is MNHEY and CDR2 SVGEGT. The CDR3 region is CASTFQEASTEAFF. The CDR3 nucleotides are TGTGCCAGCACCTTCCAGGAGGCGAGCACTGAAGCTTTCTTT.

The table lists this clonotype with a few counts. This chain joins TRBV20-1 and TRBJ1-1; 7 nucleotides align to TRBD1. The CDR3 has 13 residues. Germline CDR1 is DFQATT and CDR2 is SNEGSKA (reference sequence). The CDR3 region has the DNA TGCACAGGGGGACAGCATTCGAACACTGAAGCTTTCTTT. Its protein is CTGGQHSNTEAFF.

There are a few counts of this clonotype. DNA of the CDR3: TGTGCCAGCAGTTTTTTTGGCGGGGAGCTGTTTTTT. Its protein is CASSFFGGELFF. The rearrangement links TRBV28 to TRBJ2-2; no clear D. Germline CDR1 and CDR2: MDHEN and SYDVKM. V was shortened by 3 bases and J by 7 bases, with 6 bases between the two germline ends. This CDR3 is built from 12 residues.

This clonotype has only a few counts. The V gene is TRBV3-1, the J gene TRBJ2-7; TRBD2 is a possible D gene (6 bases). The CDR3 sequence is 14 residues long. With 3 bases removed from V and 9 bases from J, the gap between germline ends came to 18 bases. In germline, CDR1 is LGHDT, CDR2 YNNKEL (reference sequence). The CDR3 is CASSHRTGLEGQYF. The DNA for the CDR3 is TGTGCCAGCAGCCACCGAACTGGGCTGGAGGGGCAGTACTTC.

This clonotype was counted a few times. The chain joins TRBV20-1 to TRBJ1-6; no firm D call. Trimming took 3 bases from V and 5 from J, leaving 8 bases between them. The CDR3 has 13 residues. Germline CDR1 reads DFQATT; CDR2 reads SNEGSKA (reference sequence). This chain's CDR3 is CSASSGHNSPLHF. Written as DNA, the CDR3 is TGCAGTGCTAGTTCAGGACATAATTCACCCCTCCACTTT.